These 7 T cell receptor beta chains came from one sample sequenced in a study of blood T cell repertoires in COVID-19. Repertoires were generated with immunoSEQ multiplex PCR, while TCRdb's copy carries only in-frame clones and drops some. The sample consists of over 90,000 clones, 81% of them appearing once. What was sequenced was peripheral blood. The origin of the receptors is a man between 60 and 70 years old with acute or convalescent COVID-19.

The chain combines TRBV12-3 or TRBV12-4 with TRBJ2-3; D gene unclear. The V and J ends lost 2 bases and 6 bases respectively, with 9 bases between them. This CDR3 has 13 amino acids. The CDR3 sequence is CASSLRLGDTQYF. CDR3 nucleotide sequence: TGTGCCAGCAGTTTACGCCTAGGCGATACGCAGTATTTT.

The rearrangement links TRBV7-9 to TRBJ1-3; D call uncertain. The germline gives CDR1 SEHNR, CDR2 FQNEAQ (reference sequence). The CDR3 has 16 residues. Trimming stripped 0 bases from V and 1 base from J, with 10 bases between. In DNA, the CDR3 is TGTGCCAGCAGCTTAGCGGTCCAGAGGTCTGGAAACACCATATATTTT. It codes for CASSLAVQRSGNTIYF.

The CDR3 loop is CASSADRSRDEQYF. DNA for the CDR3: TGTGCCAGCAGCGCGGACAGGTCGAGAGACGAGCAGTACTTC. The chain is built from TRBV7-2 and TRBJ2-7; the match to TRBD1 covers 7 bases. Germline trimming cut 5 bases from V and 5 bases from J; bases unmatched to any gene: 9. Germline-derived CDR1 and CDR2 are SGHTA and FQGNSA. There are 14 residues in the CDR3.

This CDR3 is CASSGTGVTSGNTIYF. The CDR3 nucleotides read TGCGCCAGCAGTGGAACAGGGGTTACCTCTGGAAACACCATATATTTT. V gene TRBV10-2 combines with J gene TRBJ1-3; 7 positions match TRBD1. CDR3 size: 16 residues. Losses at the gene ends were 4 bases for V and 0 bases for J; bases not matched to a gene: 6. Germline V gives CDR1 WSHSY, CDR2 SAAADI.

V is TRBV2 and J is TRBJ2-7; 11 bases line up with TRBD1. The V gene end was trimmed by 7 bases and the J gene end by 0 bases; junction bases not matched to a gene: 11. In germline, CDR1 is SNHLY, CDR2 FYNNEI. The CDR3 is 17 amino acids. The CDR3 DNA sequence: TGTGCCAGCACCCCCCGGACAGGGGGCCCGAGCTCCTACGAGCAGTACTTC. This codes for CASTPRTGGPSSYEQYF.

Here the CDR3 reads CAITKDLAGVGNEQFF. DNA for the CDR3: TGTGCCATCACTAAAGATCTAGCGGGAGTAGGGAATGAGCAGTTCTTC. The genes are TRBV10-3 and TRBJ2-1; 10 positions match TRBD2. V was clipped by 7 bases and J by 7 bases; unmatched bases: 13. The CDR3 is 16 residues long. In germline, CDR1 is ENHRY, CDR2 SYGVKD.

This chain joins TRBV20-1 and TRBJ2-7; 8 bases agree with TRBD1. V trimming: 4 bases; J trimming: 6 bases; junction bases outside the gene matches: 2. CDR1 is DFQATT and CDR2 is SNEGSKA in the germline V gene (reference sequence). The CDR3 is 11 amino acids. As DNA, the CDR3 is TGCAGTGCTACGACAGGGGTCGAGCAGTACTTC. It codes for CSATTGVEQYF.